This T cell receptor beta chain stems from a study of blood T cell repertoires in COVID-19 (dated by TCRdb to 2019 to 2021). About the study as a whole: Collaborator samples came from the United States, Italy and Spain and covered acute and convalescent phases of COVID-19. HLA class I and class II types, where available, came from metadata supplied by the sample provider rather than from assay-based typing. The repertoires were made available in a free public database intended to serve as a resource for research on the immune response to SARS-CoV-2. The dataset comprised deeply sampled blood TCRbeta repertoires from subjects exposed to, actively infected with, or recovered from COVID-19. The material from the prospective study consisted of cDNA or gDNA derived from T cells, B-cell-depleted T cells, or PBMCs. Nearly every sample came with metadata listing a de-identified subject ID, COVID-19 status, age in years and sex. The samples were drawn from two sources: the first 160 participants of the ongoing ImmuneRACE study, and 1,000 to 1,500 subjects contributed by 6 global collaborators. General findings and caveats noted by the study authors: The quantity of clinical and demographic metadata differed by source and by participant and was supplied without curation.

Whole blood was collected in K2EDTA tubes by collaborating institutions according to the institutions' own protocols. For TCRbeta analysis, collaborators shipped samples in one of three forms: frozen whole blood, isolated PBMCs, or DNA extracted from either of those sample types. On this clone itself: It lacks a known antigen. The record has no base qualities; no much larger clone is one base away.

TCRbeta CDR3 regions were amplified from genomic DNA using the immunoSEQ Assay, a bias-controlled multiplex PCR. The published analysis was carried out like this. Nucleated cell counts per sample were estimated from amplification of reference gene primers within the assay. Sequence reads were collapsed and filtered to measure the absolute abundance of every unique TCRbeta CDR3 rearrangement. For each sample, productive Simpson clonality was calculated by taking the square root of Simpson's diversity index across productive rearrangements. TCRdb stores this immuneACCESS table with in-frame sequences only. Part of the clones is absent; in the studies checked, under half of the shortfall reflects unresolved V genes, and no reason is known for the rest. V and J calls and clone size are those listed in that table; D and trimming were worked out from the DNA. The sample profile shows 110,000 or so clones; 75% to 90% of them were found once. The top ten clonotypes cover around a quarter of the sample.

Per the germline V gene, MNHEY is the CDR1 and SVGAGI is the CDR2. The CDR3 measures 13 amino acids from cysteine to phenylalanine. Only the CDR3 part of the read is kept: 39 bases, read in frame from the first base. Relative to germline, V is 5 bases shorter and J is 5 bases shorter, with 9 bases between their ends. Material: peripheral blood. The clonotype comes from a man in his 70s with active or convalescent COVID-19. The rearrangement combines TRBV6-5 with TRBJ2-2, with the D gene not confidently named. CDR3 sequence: CASSTRRTGELFF. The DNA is TGTGCCAGCAGTACTCGGAGAACCGGGGAGCTGTTTTTT.